This T cell receptor (beta chain) was captured in a study of cytomegalovirus exposure and HLA in healthy donors. Study-wide results and caveats: When analyzed later, the rates of TCR association showed variation by HLA locus, with DRB1 the most and HLA-C the fewest.

Unmatched junction bases numbered 3, after V lost 2 bases and J lost 4 bases. The CDR3 runs to 14 residues. Germline CDR1 is MDHEN and CDR2 is SYDVKM. Comments on this clone: The antigen remains undetermined.

The PCR used 60 Vbeta and 13 Jbeta primers. TCRdb's copy holds only in-frame clones and misses some; the assay was immunoSEQ multiplex PCR. The profile shows about 140,000 clones, around 80% of them singletons. The sequenced sample consisted of PBMCs. The receptor was isolated from a man in his thirties or forties in good health and CMV-seronegative. V gene TRBV28 combines with J gene TRBJ2-5; 8 nucleotides match TRBD1. CDR3 sequence (DNA): TGTGCCAGCAGTTTAGGAACAGGGGGAGAGACCCAGTACTTC. Translated: CASSLGTGGETQYF.